The 19 T cell receptor beta chains below come from one sample, sequenced in a study of CD8+ T cells in alopecia areata. After isolation, RNA underwent reverse transcription to generate cDNA as the sequencing template. The repertoire was sequenced with immunoSEQ multiplex PCR; TCRdb's copy has only in-frame clones and lacks some. The table records hundreds of thousands of clones, around 62% of them present only once. The sample consisted of CD4+ T cells sorted from blood, taken at week 0. The origin of the receptors is a human donor with alopecia areata.

CDR3 nucleotide sequence: TGTGCCATCAGCGACAAATGGAATGAGCAGTTCTTC. Translating it yields CAISDKWNEQFF. The chain carries TRBV10-3 and TRBJ2-1; D gene unclear. This CDR3 contains 12 residues. The V end was cut by 6 bases, the J end by 7 bases, with 10 bases between. Germline V gives CDR1 ENHRY, CDR2 SYGVKD.

The chain links TRBV11-2 to TRBJ1-1; the D is unclear. The CDR3 length is 15 residues. Germline CDR1 reads SGHAT; CDR2 reads FQNNGV. Trimming removed 1 base from V and 1 base from J, with 10 bases in between. CDR3 residues: CASSLAASANTEAFF. The CDR3 DNA follows: TGTGCCAGCAGCTTAGCGGCGAGCGCGAACACTGAAGCTTTCTTT.

This clone was counted a few times. The chain combines TRBV2 with TRBJ1-5, with D unclear. The V gene lost 5 bases and the J gene lost 7 bases, with 9 bases spanning the gap. Germline assignment: CDR1 SNHLY and CDR2 FYNNEI. The CDR3 loop spans 12 amino acids. The DNA for the CDR3 is TGTGCCAGCAGTACGACGGGGCAGCCCCAGCATTTT. Protein product: CASSTTGQPQHF.

The chain couples TRBV10-2 to TRBJ2-4; 9 bases line up with TRBD2. This CDR3 is built from 14 residues. The germline V gene encodes CDR1 WSHSY and CDR2 SAAADI. V shed 10 bases, J shed 3 bases, and the junction held 7 bases outside the gene matches. The CDR3 DNA sequence: TGCGCCACAATAGCGGGAGTAGGCAAAAACATTCAGTACTTC. It codes for CATIAGVGKNIQYF.

The chain links TRBV27 to TRBJ1-1, with D maybe TRBD1 (5 bases). The V end lost 3 bases, the J end lost 0 bases, and 8 bases lay between the germline ends. The germline V gene encodes CDR1 MNHEY and CDR2 SMNVEV (reference sequence). The CDR3 length is 14 residues. Here the CDR3 DNA reads TGTGCCAGCAGTTTTCGGGGCATGAACACTGAAGCTTTCTTT. Amino acid sequence: CASSFRGMNTEAFF.

The genes are TRBV5-6 and TRBJ2-7; no firm D call. The CDR3 totals 13 residues. Germline loops: CDR1 SGHDT, CDR2 YYEEEE. Trimming removed 1 base from V and 2 bases from J, with 7 bases in between. The CDR3 reads CASSLISTYEQYF. For the CDR3, the DNA is TGTGCCAGCAGCTTGATTTCTACCTACGAGCAGTACTTC.

The chain employs TRBV7-2 and TRBJ2-1; 7 bases align to TRBD1. The germline CDR1 and CDR2 sequences are SGHTA and FQGNSA. V lost 3 bases, J lost 6 bases, and 8 bases stayed unmatched. The CDR3 spans 15 residues. CDR3 region: CASSLRQGGRNEQFF. The CDR3 coding sequence is TGTGCCAGCAGCTTGCGACAGGGCGGTCGCAATGAGCAGTTCTTC.

The CDR3 loop reads CASSLGQGAGYGYTF. The CDR3 coding sequence is TGTGCCAGCAGCTTAGGACAGGGGGCAGGATATGGCTACACCTTC. The V gene is TRBV11-2, the J gene TRBJ1-2; TRBD1 aligns across 10 bases. The CDR3 has 15 amino acids. The germline CDR1 and CDR2 sequences are SGHAT and FQNNGV. After removal of 1 base from V and 5 bases from J, the junction contained 4 bases not matched to a gene.

Details on this clone: Different DNA sequences within this sample yield the same CDR3. V usage is TRBV29-1 and J usage is TRBJ2-3, with 10 bases identical to TRBD2. Germline V gives CDR1 SQVTM, CDR2 ANQGSEA. V was pared by 6 bases and J by 3 bases, with 3 bases of the junction left unmatched. The CDR3 has 13 residues. CDR3 sequence reads: CSVGLADTDTQYF. In DNA form, the CDR3 reads TGCAGCGTCGGACTAGCGGATACAGATACGCAGTATTTT.

This sequence joins TRBV7-9 and TRBJ2-5; D is undetermined. Germline V CDR1 and CDR2: SEHNR, FQNEAQ (reference sequence). Between the trimmed V and J ends, which lost 0 bases and 5 bases, there was a span of 4 bases. This CDR3 region has 12 residues. The CDR3 spells CASSLASETQYF. The CDR3 DNA sequence: TGTGCCAGCAGCTTAGCATCCGAGACCCAGTACTTC.

The rearrangement links TRBV7-2 to TRBJ1-1; D possibly corresponds to TRBD1 (6 bases). V was clipped by 1 base and J by 3 bases, with 12 bases between them. The CDR3 contains 15 residues. Germline V lookup: CDR1 SGHTA, CDR2 FQGNSA. This CDR3 is CASSLVGRGDTEAFF. The CDR3 DNA is TGTGCCAGCAGCTTAGTGGGCAGGGGAGACACTGAAGCTTTCTTT.

A word on this clone: Other DNA sequences within the sample encode an identical CDR3. The CDR3 is CASSLGQDYNSPLHF. CDR3 bases: TGCGCCAGCAGCCTGGGACAGGACTATAATTCACCCCTCCACTTT. V and J are TRBV5-1 and TRBJ1-6; 8 nucleotides align to TRBD1. Trimming cost V 4 bases and J 3 bases; bases outside gene matches: 3. The CDR3 is made up of 15 amino acids. Germline CDR1 reads SGHRS; CDR2 reads YFSETQ.

This clone was picked up a small number of times. J is TRBJ2-2 and V is TRBV2; D gene unclear. CDR3 length equals 13 residues. Trimming took 5 bases from V and 3 from J, leaving 7 bases between them. CDR1 is SNHLY, CDR2 FYNNEI, per germline. CDR3 sequence: CASSNSHTGELFF. CDR3 in DNA: TGTGCCAGCAGTAACAGCCACACCGGGGAGCTGTTTTTT.

This chain uses TRBV30 with TRBJ2-5; 7 nucleotides align to TRBD2. Germline-derived CDR1 and CDR2 are GTSNPN and SVGIG (reference sequence). Trimming cost V 3 bases and J 5 bases; bases outside gene matches: 9. This CDR3 is built from 14 residues. CDR3 in amino acids: CAWSSQGGRETQYF. The CDR3 region has the DNA TGTGCCTGGAGCTCCCAGGGAGGGAGGGAGACCCAGTACTTC.

This chain links TRBV30 with TRBJ1-1; D gene uncertain. Germline lookup yields CDR1 GTSNPN and CDR2 SVGIG (reference sequence). V lost 4 bases and J lost 2, with 5 bases in between. The CDR3 sequence is 11 residues long. CDR3 residues: CAWKVNTEAFF. The CDR3 DNA sequence: TGTGCCTGGAAGGTAAACACTGAAGCTTTCTTT.

This chain links TRBV15 with TRBJ2-3; 7 bases match TRBD1. The CDR3 sequence is 16 residues long. J gave up 2 bases and V 0 bases, and 5 bases lay outside the gene matches. CDR1 is LNHNV and CDR2 is YYDKDF in the germline V gene (reference sequence). The CDR3 here is CATSRDQGTATDTQYF. The CDR3, as DNA: TGTGCCACCAGCAGAGATCAAGGGACAGCCACAGATACGCAGTATTTT.

The rearrangement links TRBV7-2 to TRBJ2-2; D call uncertain. Trimming cost V 5 bases and J 0 bases, with 10 bases left between them. Germline lookup yields CDR1 SGHTA and CDR2 FQGNSA. CDR3 length: 15 residues. The CDR3 is CASSPRTANTGELFF. The CDR3 region has the DNA TGTGCCAGCAGCCCCCGGACCGCGAACACCGGGGAGCTGTTTTTT.

The genes are TRBV25-1 and TRBJ2-1; 9 positions match TRBD1. From germline, CDR1 is MGHDK and CDR2 SYGVNS. The V gene end was trimmed by 3 bases and the J gene end by 10 bases; junction bases not matched to a gene: 10. The length of the CDR3 is 15 residues. The CDR3 is CASSDYGQGTREQFF. The DNA for the CDR3 is TGTGCCAGCAGTGACTACGGACAGGGGACGCGGGAGCAGTTCTTC.

The V and J genes are TRBV29-1 and TRBJ1-1; 7 nucleotides line up with TRBD1. This CDR3 spans 14 amino acids. Germline-derived CDR1 and CDR2 are SQVTM and ANQGSEA. The CDR3 DNA reads as TGCAGTTGGGTTGGACAGGCCAAGAACACTGAAGCTTTCTTT. Its protein product is CSWVGQAKNTEAFF.